Sequencing of this T cell receptor (beta chain) was carried out in a study of T cells in Graves' hyperthyroidism and ophthalmopathy. Points from the study as a whole: The model anticipated ophthalmopathy a median around six months pre-onset. Ophthalmopathy stood apart from stable hyperthyroidism in a 13 V-J model. Blood also contained most expanded thyroid clonotypes above 0.001.

V was cut by 3 bases and J by 6 bases, with 15 bases left in between. Germline V gives CDR1 SGHTA, CDR2 FQGNSA. The CDR3 has 14 residues. This clonotype was counted many times. What it recognizes is unknown. RNA transcripts yielded amplified TCR beta CDR3 regions. The HTBI primer set was used in a first-round RT-PCR of the TCR CDR3. In TCRdb, the multiplex PCR reads were re-called with MiXCR into one record per CDR3 protein. The profile shows about 580,000 distinct CDR3 sequences, around 46% of them singletons. These patients, aged 18 to 65, had recently diagnosed hyperthyroidism lasting under 2 months.

The chain recombines TRBV7-2 with TRBJ2-7; weak D call: TRBD1 (5 bases). This receptor was taken from a woman aged 18-30 years with Graves' hyperthyroidism. The sequenced sample was peripheral blood or thyroid tissue (not recorded which). CDR3 nucleotide sequence: TGTGCCAGCAGCTTTAGGTCAGGGTGGGGCGAGCAGTACTTC. Translating gives CASSFRSGWGEQYF.